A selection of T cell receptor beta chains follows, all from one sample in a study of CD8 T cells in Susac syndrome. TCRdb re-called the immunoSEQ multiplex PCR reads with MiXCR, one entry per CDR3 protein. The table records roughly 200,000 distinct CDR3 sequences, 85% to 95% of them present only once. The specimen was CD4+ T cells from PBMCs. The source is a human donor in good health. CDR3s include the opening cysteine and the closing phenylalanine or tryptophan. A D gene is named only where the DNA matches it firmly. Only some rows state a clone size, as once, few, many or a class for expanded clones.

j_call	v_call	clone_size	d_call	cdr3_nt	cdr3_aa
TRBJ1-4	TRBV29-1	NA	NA	TGCAGCGTTGTTGGCAGGGGCGAAAAACTGTTTTTT	CSVVGRGEKLFF
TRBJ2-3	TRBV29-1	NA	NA	TGCAGCGTTGCTCCCGGGGCCACAGATACGCAGTATTTT	CSVAPGATDTQYF
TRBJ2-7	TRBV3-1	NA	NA	TGTGCCAGCAGCCAAGATCTCCTGCGCGAGCAGTACTTC	CASSQDLLREQYF
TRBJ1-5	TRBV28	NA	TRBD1	TGTGCCAGCAGTCCACCGCCGGACAGGGGCGCAACGATCAATCAGCCCCAGCATTTT	CASSPPPDRGATINQPQHF
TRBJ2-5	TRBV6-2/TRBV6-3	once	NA	TGTGCCAGCAGTTACTCTCCAGGTTTTGTGGAGACCCAGTACTTC	CASSYSPGFVETQYF
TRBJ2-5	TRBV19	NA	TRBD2	TGTGCCAGTAGCCAACTAGCGGGAGCCGAGACCCAGTACTTC	CASSQLAGAETQYF
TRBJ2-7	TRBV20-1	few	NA	TGCAGTGCTAGCGGGCCGAGCTACGAGCAGTACTTC	CSASGPSYEQYF
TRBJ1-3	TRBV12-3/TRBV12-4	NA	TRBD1	TGTGCCAGCAGTCCCGGGACAGGGGACCTCCTCTCTGGAAACACCATATATTTT	CASSPGTGDLLSGNTIYF
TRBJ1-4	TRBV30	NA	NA	TGTGCCTGGAGTGTATCGGGGGTTTGGGGAAAACTGTTTTTT	CAWSVSGVWGKLFF
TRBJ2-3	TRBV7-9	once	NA	TGTGCCAGCAGCCCCTCCGCGGGAGATACGCAGTATTTT	CASSPSAGDTQYF
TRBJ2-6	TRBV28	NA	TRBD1	TGTGCCAGCAGAAGTGGGGCAGGGGGCTTCTCTGGGGCCAACGTCCTGACTTTC	CASRSGAGGFSGANVLTF
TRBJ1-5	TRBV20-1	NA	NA	TGCAGTGCTAGAGATCAGGGGCAGGGAGGGTCCCTTAGCAATCAGCCCCAGCATTTT	CSARDQGQGGSLSNQPQHF
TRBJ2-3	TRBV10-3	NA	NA	TGTGCCATCAGTGAACTCAGGTCAGATACGCAGTATTTT	CAISELRSDTQYF
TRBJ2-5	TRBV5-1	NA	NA	TGCGCCAGCAGCTTGTTACAGCTGGGGGAGACCCAGTACTTC	CASSLLQLGETQYF
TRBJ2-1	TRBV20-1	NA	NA	TGCAGTGCTAGAACCGCGTCCGTTGAGGAGCAGTTCTTC	CSARTASVEEQFF
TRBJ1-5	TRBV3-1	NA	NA	TGTGCCAGCTCGACGTCGGGAGGGAGCAATCAGCCCCAGCATTTT	CASSTSGGSNQPQHF
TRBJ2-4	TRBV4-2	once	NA	TGTGCCAGCAGCCAAGTGGACCTAGCCAAAAACATTCAGTACTTC	CASSQVDLAKNIQYF
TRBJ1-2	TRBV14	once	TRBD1	TGTGCCAGCAGCCACTTAACCGGGACAGGTGGGGGCTACACCTTC	CASSHLTGTGGGYTF
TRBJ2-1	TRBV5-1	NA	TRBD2	TGCGCCAGCAGCTTCACTAGCGGGAGTGGCTACAATGAGCAGTTCTTC	CASSFTSGSGYNEQFF
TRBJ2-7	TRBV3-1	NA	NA	TGTGCCAGCAGCCACAGTACGGAATCCTACGAGCAGTACTTC	CASSHSTESYEQYF
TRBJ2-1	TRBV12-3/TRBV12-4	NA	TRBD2	TGTGCCAGCAGCTCAATAGCGGGGGGCTACAATGAGCAGTTCTTC	CASSSIAGGYNEQFF
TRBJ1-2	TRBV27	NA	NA	TGTGCCAGCAGTCCCTCCACCGTTTACTATGGCTACACCTTC	CASSPSTVYYGYTF
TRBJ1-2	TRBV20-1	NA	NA	TGCAGTGCTAGACCCTCGGGAGGGGCTAGTTATGGCTACACCTTC	CSARPSGGASYGYTF
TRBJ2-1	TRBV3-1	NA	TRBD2	TGTGCCAGCAGCCAACTAGCGGCTAACAATGAGCAGTTCTTC	CASSQLAANNEQFF
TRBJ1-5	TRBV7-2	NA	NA	TGTGCCAGCAGCTTACAACCTTTCGGACGTAGCAATCAGCCCCAGCATTTT	CASSLQPFGRSNQPQHF
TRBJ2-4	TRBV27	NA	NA	TGTGCCAGCAGTCAATTAGACATCCCCAACATTCAGTACTTC	CASSQLDIPNIQYF
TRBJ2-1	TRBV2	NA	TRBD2	TGTGCCAGCAGTCGTAGCGGGGGGGCCGTCAATGAGCAGTTCTTC	CASSRSGGAVNEQFF
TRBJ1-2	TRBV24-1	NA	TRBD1	TGTGCCACCAGAGGGACAGGGACGTATGGCTACACCTTC	CATRGTGTYGYTF
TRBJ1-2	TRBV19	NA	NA	TGTGCCAGTAGTCCAGGACAGTACTATGGCTACACCTTC	CASSPGQYYGYTF
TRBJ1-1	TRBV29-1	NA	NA	TGCAGCGTTGGGGTGGGAGGAGTTAACGCTTTCTTT	CSVGVGGVNAFF
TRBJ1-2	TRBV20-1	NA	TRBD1	TGCAGTGCTAGGCTTGGACAGGGGGCCTATGGCTACACCTTC	CSARLGQGAYGYTF
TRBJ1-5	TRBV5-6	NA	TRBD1	TGTGCCAGCAGCTCCGGGACAGGACATAATCAGCCCCAGCATTTT	CASSSGTGHNQPQHF
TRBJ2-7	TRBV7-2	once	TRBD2	TGTGCCAGCAGCTCAGGGACTAGCGGTCTCGTGCAGTACTTC	CASSSGTSGLVQYF
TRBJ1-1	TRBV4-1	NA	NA	TGCGCCAGCAGCCTACTGCAGAGCTACACTGAAGCTTTCTTT	CASSLLQSYTEAFF
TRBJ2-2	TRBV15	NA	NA	TGTGCCACCAGCAGAGGGTATCGCTCGAACACCGGGGAGCTGTTTTTT	CATSRGYRSNTGELFF
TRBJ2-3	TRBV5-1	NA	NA	TGCGCCAGCAGCTTGGACGGACACCGCACAGATACGCAGTATTTT	CASSLDGHRTDTQYF
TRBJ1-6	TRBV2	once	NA	TGTGCCAGCAGTGAATTCGGGCAGGGCTCACCCCTCCACTTT	CASSEFGQGSPLHF
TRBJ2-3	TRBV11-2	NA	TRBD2	TGTGCCAGCAGCTTAGCGTTGGGGGGGAGCACAGATACGCAGTATTTT	CASSLALGGSTDTQYF
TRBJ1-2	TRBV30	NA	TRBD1	TGTGCCTGGAGTCCAGGGGGCAGGAGTGGCTACACCTTC	CAWSPGGRSGYTF
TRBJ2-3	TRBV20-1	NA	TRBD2	TGCAGTGCTAGAATTAGCGGGGATCTCGCCAGGCGGGGAGATACGCAGTATTTT	CSARISGDLARRGDTQYF